The 13 T cell receptor beta chains given below trace back to one sample, sequenced in a study of monozygotic twins with inflammatory bowel disease. After re-calling the 5' RACE reads, TCRdb lists one entry per CDR3 protein, DNA absent. The sample table sets out 350,000 to 550,000 distinct CDR3 sequences. Sequenced material: blood. Receptors originate from a human donor with ulcerative colitis or Crohn's disease, or a healthy co-twin of an affected twin (not recorded which).

The chain has TRBV18 and TRBJ1-3; the TRBD1 assignment by TCRdb is unverifiable without DNA. CDR3 length: 15 residues. The germline gives CDR1 KGHSH, CDR2 LQKENI. The CDR3 protein is CASSPLRGRENTIYF.

This sequence joins TRBV7-2 and TRBJ2-1; checking the TCRdb D call of TRBD2 is not possible without DNA. The CDR3 contains 15 residues. Per germline, CDR1 SGHTA and CDR2 FQGNSA. Here the CDR3 reads CASSSINFEGGRQFF.

The rearrangement joins TRBV20-1 to TRBJ1-1; TCRdb lists TRBD1, though no DNA is available to test this call. Germline V CDR1 and CDR2: DFQATT, SNEGSKA (reference sequence). This CDR3 is built from 14 residues. The CDR3 loop reads CSALRKQGRAEAFF.

The gene calls are TRBV7-2 and TRBJ1-2. The CDR3 is 13 amino acids. CDR1 SGHTA and CDR2 FQGNSA come from the germline V gene. CDR3 loop: CASSLEAKYGYTF.

The genes are TRBV20-1 and TRBJ2-2; the D call from TCRdb, TRBD1, cannot be confirmed without DNA. Per germline, CDR1 DFQATT and CDR2 SNEGSKA (reference sequence). The CDR3 extends over 17 amino acids. CDR3 sequence: CSARAPRGAPDTGELFF.

The chain is built from TRBV6-6 and TRBJ1-2. CDR1 MNHNY and CDR2 SVGAGI come from the germline V gene (reference sequence). The CDR3 has 12 amino acids. CDR3 sequence: CASSEVPYGYTF.

The J gene is TRBJ2-1, the V gene TRBV12-3 or TRBV12-4; TCRdb outputs TRBD1, but without DNA this stays unchecked. The length of the CDR3 is 15 residues. CDR3 protein: CASSPGTESYNEQFF.

The genes are TRBV28 and TRBJ2-3; TCRdb designates TRBD2, a call that cannot be tested without DNA. The CDR3 is 15 amino acids. Germline CDR1 MDHEN, CDR2 SYDVKM. CDR3 in amino acids: CASSSQLGHTDTQYF.

The chain joins TRBV25-1 to TRBJ2-3; without DNA, the TCRdb call of TRBD2 cannot be checked. The germline V gene encodes CDR1 MGHDK and CDR2 SYGVNS. CDR3 length: 15 amino acids. This chain's CDR3 is CASSGLAVPTDTQYF.

The chain's CDR3 is CSVRRENTDTQYF. This chain connects TRBV29-1 to TRBJ2-3; no DNA is available, so the TRBD2 call from TCRdb remains unchecked. Germline assignment: CDR1 SQVTM and CDR2 ANQGSEA. The CDR3 is 13 amino acids.

The V call is TRBV7-6, the J call TRBJ2-5; the TCRdb D gene call, TRBD2, has no DNA to confirm it. There are 14 residues in the CDR3. Germline V gene lookup returns CDR1 SGHVS and CDR2 FNYEAQ. CDR3: CASSLLAGVETQYF. Supplemented by reference TRBV7-6 and TRBJ2-5, the full variable domain reads GAGVSQSPRYKVTKRGQDVALRCDPISGHVSLYWYRQALGQGPEFLTYFNYEAQQDKSGLPNDRFSAERPEGSISTLTIQRTEQRDSAMYRCASSLLAGVETQYFGPGTRLLVL.

The chain is built from TRBV12-3 or TRBV12-4 and TRBJ2-1; TCRdb's D call of TRBD1 is untestable without DNA. CDR3 size: 14 residues. This chain's CDR3 is CASSQAGPQGEQFF.

V gene TRBV12-3 or TRBV12-4 combines with J gene TRBJ1-3; the D call from TCRdb, TRBD1, cannot be confirmed without DNA. The CDR3 spans 16 residues. CDR3 residues: CASSQPRVLGGNTIYF.